This is a list of T cell receptor beta chains from one sample in a study of T-cell memory formation after mild COVID-19. TCRdb re-analysed the 5' RACE reads in MiXCR, keeping a single row per CDR3 protein. The data hold roughly 200,000 distinct CDR3 sequences, with around 16% observed a single time. The sequencing input was PBMCs or a T cell subset sorted from them (not recorded which). These receptors originate from an adult woman who had mild COVID-19 (a few samples of this study predate the infection). Cell type and time point are not known. Both conserved end residues are part of each CDR3. A D gene is named only where the DNA matches it firmly. A row's size may be missing; if present it is once, few, many or a size class.

TRBJ2-3 | TRBD2 | many | TRBV6-5 | TGTGCCACCAAGCGGGAGGGTCGCACAGATACGCAGTATTTT | CATKREGRTDTQYF
TRBJ1-2 | - | few | TRBV29-1 | TGCAGCGTTGCCGGGACTCCCTCTTCTAACTATGGCTACACCTTC | CSVAGTPSSNYGYTF
TRBJ2-3 | - | many | TRBV25-1 | TGTGCCAGCAGTCTGCTAGGCTCCAGCACAGATACGCAGTATTTT | CASSLLGSSTDTQYF
TRBJ2-7 | TRBD2 | - | TRBV20-1 | TGCAGTGCTCCGAGGGCTAGCGGCTTCTACGAGCAGTACTTC | CSAPRASGFYEQYF
TRBJ1-2 | TRBD1 | few | TRBV12-3/TRBV12-4 | TGTGCCAGCAGTACAGGGGGCGTTAAGTGGTATGGCTACACCTTC | CASSTGGVKWYGYTF
TRBJ2-7 | - | - | TRBV6-5 | TGTGCCAGCAGGAGACATCAAAACAACGAGCAGTACTTC | CASRRHQNNEQYF
TRBJ2-7 | TRBD2 | - | TRBV2 | TGTGCCGGGAATAGCGGGAGGGCCGTAGCGGGCGAGCAGTACTTC | CAGNSGRAVAGEQYF
TRBJ2-1 | - | - | TRBV12-3/TRBV12-4 | TGTGCCAGCAGTTTGGTTCTCAGCTCCTACAATGAGCAGTTCTTC | CASSLVLSSYNEQFF
TRBJ2-2 | - | once | TRBV7-2 | TGTGCCAGCAGCAATCCTCCTGGACTGAACACCGGGGAGCTGTTTTTT | CASSNPPGLNTGELFF
TRBJ2-1 | - | - | TRBV20-1 | TGCAGTGCATGGGACCTCAGCGGTGAGCAGTTCTTC | CSAWDLSGEQFF
TRBJ2-1 | - | few | TRBV6-1 | TGTGCCAGCAGTGGTTCCGGGACCTTTGAGCAGTTCTTC | CASSGSGTFEQFF
TRBJ1-2 | - | few | TRBV5-5 | TGTGCCAGCAGCTTTAAGGAACCCGCTTTTGGAGGCTACACCTTC | CASSFKEPAFGGYTF
TRBJ2-1 | TRBD2 | - | TRBV5-4 | TGTGCCAGCAGCTTAGGTTCCAGCGGGGGGGCCCATGAGCAGTTCTTC | CASSLGSSGGAHEQFF
TRBJ2-1 | - | many | TRBV7-6 | TGTGCCAGCAGCCCCGGGACTTCAAGCAATGAGCAGTTCTTC | CASSPGTSSNEQFF
TRBJ1-2 | TRBD1 | few | TRBV20-1 | TGCAGTGCTAGAACAGGACAGGGGGCGGTTTATGGCTACACCTTC | CSARTGQGAVYGYTF
TRBJ1-2 | - | - | TRBV4-1 | TGCGCCAGCAGCCAAGAAATCCGGGACATTCGAGGATATGGCTACACCTTC | CASSQEIRDIRGYGYTF
TRBJ1-5 | - | many | TRBV7-2 | TGTGCCAGCAGCTGGGGTACGGTAAATCAGCCCCAGCATTTT | CASSWGTVNQPQHF
TRBJ1-3 | - | - | TRBV14 | TGTGCCAGCACCCCCCTGAACCCTGGAAACACCATATATTTT | CASTPLNPGNTIYF
TRBJ2-3 | - | few | TRBV12-3/TRBV12-4 | TGTGCCAGCACCTCAAGACAGGCATTGGGAGATACGCAGTATTTT | CASTSRQALGDTQYF
TRBJ2-2 | - | few | TRBV7-9 | TGTGCCAGCAGCTTCCTAGGAGGGAACGGGGAGCTGTTTTTT | CASSFLGGNGELFF
TRBJ2-5 | TRBD1 | few | TRBV5-1 | TGCGCCAGCAGCTACCCGGGACAGGCAGAGACCCAGTACTTC | CASSYPGQAETQYF
TRBJ1-1 | TRBD1 | - | TRBV7-3 | TGTGCCAGCAGCGCCACAGGGGGTGGTGTAGCTTTCTTT | CASSATGGGVAFF
TRBJ2-7 | - | - | TRBV29-1 | TGCAGCGTTGAGACAGACAATGTCTACGAGCAGTACTTC | CSVETDNVYEQYF
TRBJ2-5 | TRBD2 | many | TRBV12-3/TRBV12-4 | TGTGCCAGCAGCCCCGGGAGGGCTAGCGGGAACCAAGAGACCCAGTACTTC | CASSPGRASGNQETQYF
TRBJ1-5 | - | few | TRBV4-1 | TGCGCCAGCAGCCGGGACAACAATCAGCCCCAGCATTTT | CASSRDNNQPQHF
TRBJ1-1 | - | - | TRBV12-3/TRBV12-4 | TGTGCCAGCACCACGACAGGCCGGGGTTATCACACTGAAGCTTTCTTT | CASTTTGRGYHTEAFF
TRBJ2-1 | - | few | TRBV7-6 | TGTGCCAGCAGCTTAGCCCTGCGGGAAGGCGGCGATGAGCAGTTCTTC | CASSLALREGGDEQFF
TRBJ1-1 | - | few | TRBV7-3 | TGTGCCAGCAGCCGAGAAGCCTCGGGTGAAGCTTTCTTT | CASSREASGEAFF
TRBJ2-7 | - | - | TRBV6-6 | TGTGCCAGCAGTTACTCGACAGGAGACTACGAGCAGTACTTC | CASSYSTGDYEQYF
TRBJ1-3 | TRBD1 | few | TRBV6-6 | TGTGCCAGCAGTTATGGCAGGGGGGTTATTGGAAACACCATATATTTT | CASSYGRGVIGNTIYF
TRBJ2-7 | TRBD1 | few | TRBV5-1 | TGCGCCAGCAGCCCGGGACAGGGGAGCGGCGAGCAGTACTTC | CASSPGQGSGEQYF
TRBJ2-2 | TRBD2 | - | TRBV20-1 | TGCAGTGCCTCCAATAGCGGGAGAAGTGGCGGGGAGCTGTTTTTT | CSASNSGRSGGELFF
TRBJ2-2 | - | - | TRBV9 | TGTGCCAGCAGCCCAAGGGGGGCTAACCCCGGGGAGCTGTTTTTT | CASSPRGANPGELFF
TRBJ2-7 | - | few | TRBV10-3 | TGTGCCATCAGTGAGTCTACCCCGTCGGGGACACTCTACGAGCAGTACTTC | CAISESTPSGTLYEQYF
TRBJ2-7 | TRBD2 | - | TRBV11-2 | TGTGCCAGCAGCTTAGGTAGCGGGGGGGGGGGGTACGAGCAGTACTTC | CASSLGSGGGGYEQYF
TRBJ1-1 | - | - | TRBV6-2/TRBV6-3 | TGTGCCAGCAGTTATTCCTTGGGCACCAGGAACACTGAAGCTTTCTTT | CASSYSLGTRNTEAFF
TRBJ2-3 | TRBD1 | few | TRBV15 | TGTGCCACCAGCAGAGCCGGGACAGGGGGCTCTACGCAGTATTTT | CATSRAGTGGSTQYF
TRBJ1-5 | - | - | TRBV19 | TGTGCCAGTAGTATCCCAAATCAGCCCCAGCATTTT | CASSIPNQPQHF
TRBJ1-2 | TRBD1 | - | TRBV7-9 | TGTGCCAGCAGCCCAATGGACAGGGGCCTCTATGGCTACACCTTC | CASSPMDRGLYGYTF
TRBJ2-3 | TRBD2 | few | TRBV6-2/TRBV6-3 | TGTGCCAGCAGCCCCGGGACTAGCGGGGGGAACACAGATACGCAGTATTTT | CASSPGTSGGNTDTQYF
TRBJ2-5 | - | - | TRBV20-1 | TGCAGTGCTAGTCTGGGGAAGACCCAGTACTTC | CSASLGKTQYF
TRBJ2-7 | TRBD1 | few | TRBV5-1 | TGCGCCAGCACGGGGACAGGGTCCTACGAGCAGTACTTC | CASTGTGSYEQYF
TRBJ1-2 | - | few | TRBV3-1 | TGTGCCAGCAGCCCCTCGACGGCAAACTATGGCTACACCTTC | CASSPSTANYGYTF
TRBJ2-3 | TRBD2 | once | TRBV10-2 | TGCGCCAGCAGCCCGGGACTAGCGGGGATAGATACGCAGTATTTT | CASSPGLAGIDTQYF
TRBJ2-1 | - | - | TRBV10-3 | TGTGCCATCAGTGAGTTAGAAGGGGGTGAGCAGTTCTTC | CAISELEGGEQFF
TRBJ2-6 | - | - | TRBV6-5 | TGTGCCAGCAGTAAACAGATCTCCTCCTCTGGGGCCAACGTCCTGACTTTC | CASSKQISSSGANVLTF
TRBJ2-3 | - | - | TRBV5-6 | TGTGCCAGCAGCTCCTCCGCGGGTGGGGATACGCAGTATTTT | CASSSSAGGDTQYF
TRBJ2-5 | TRBD1 | - | TRBV7-2 | TGTGCCAGCAGCTTTAGGACAGGGGGATCCGAAGAGACCCAGTACTTC | CASSFRTGGSEETQYF
TRBJ2-6 | - | few | TRBV27 | TGTGCCAGCAGTTTATTTCTAGGCGGCTCTGGGGCCAACGTCCTGACTTTC | CASSLFLGGSGANVLTF
TRBJ2-1 | TRBD2 | few | TRBV4-3 | TGCGCCAGCAGCCAAGGGGTAGCGGGGGGCAGCTCCTACAATGAGCAGTTCTTC | CASSQGVAGGSSYNEQFF
TRBJ2-7 | - | - | TRBV5-1 | TGCGCCAGCAGCACGGGCTTACCTGGGGGCGAGCAGTACTTC | CASSTGLPGGEQYF
TRBJ2-7 | TRBD2 | many | TRBV7-7 | TGTGCTAGCAGCTTGGCGGGACTAGCTACCGAGCAGTACTTC | CASSLAGLATEQYF
TRBJ2-1 | TRBD2 | few | TRBV5-1 | TGCGCCAGCAGCTCCATATCCGGGGGGGCGAATGAGCAGTTCTTC | CASSSISGGANEQFF